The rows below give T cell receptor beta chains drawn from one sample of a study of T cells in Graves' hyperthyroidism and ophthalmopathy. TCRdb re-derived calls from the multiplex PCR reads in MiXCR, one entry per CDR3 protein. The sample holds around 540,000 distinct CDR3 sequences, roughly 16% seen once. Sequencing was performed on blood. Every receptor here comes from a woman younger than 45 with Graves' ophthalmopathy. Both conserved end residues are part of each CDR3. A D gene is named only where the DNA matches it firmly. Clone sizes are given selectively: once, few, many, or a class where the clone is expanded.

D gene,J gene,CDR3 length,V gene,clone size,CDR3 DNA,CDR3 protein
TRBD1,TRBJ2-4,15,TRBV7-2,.,TGTGCCAGCAGCCCATGGACAGGGGGCCAAAACATTCAGTACTTC,CASSPWTGGQNIQYF
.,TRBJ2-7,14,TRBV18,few,TGTGCCAGCTCACCGACCACAGGGAACTACGAGCAGTACTTC,CASSPTTGNYEQYF
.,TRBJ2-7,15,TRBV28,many,TGTGCCAGCAGTCCTACAGGGATGGGAGGTAGCGAGCAGTACTTC,CASSPTGMGGSEQYF
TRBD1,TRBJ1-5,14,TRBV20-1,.,TGCAGTGCTACCCCCGGGACAGTAAATCAGCCCCAGCATTTT,CSATPGTVNQPQHF
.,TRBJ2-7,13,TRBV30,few,TGTGCCTGGAGTCCCAGGGGGAGGTACGAGCAGTACTTC,CAWSPRGRYEQYF
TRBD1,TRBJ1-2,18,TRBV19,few,TGTGCCAGTAGGTCTGTAGGGACAGGGATTAAGGACGTCTATGGCTACACCTTC,CASRSVGTGIKDVYGYTF
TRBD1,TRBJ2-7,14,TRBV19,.,TGTGCCAGTACCCGTGGACAGGGAGATGGCGAGCAGTACTTC,CASTRGQGDGEQYF
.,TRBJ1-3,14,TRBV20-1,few,TGCAGTGCTAGAGAGGACAGCGGGGTGGACACCATATATTTT,CSAREDSGVDTIYF
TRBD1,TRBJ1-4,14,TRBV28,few,TGTGCCAGCAGCGGGACAGGGGGAGATTTAAAACTGTTTTTT,CASSGTGGDLKLFF
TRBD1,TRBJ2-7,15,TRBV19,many,TGTGCCAGTAGCATACCGGGACAGGGGATCGACGAGCAGTACTTC,CASSIPGQGIDEQYF
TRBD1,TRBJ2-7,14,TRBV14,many,TGTGCCAGCAGCCAACCCGGACAGGACTACGAGCAGTACTTC,CASSQPGQDYEQYF
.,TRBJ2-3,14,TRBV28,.,TGTGCCAGCAGTTTTGGGGCATCACAAGGTACGCAGTATTTT,CASSFGASQGTQYF
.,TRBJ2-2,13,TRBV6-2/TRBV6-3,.,TGTGCCAGCAGGTGGACAAACACCGGGGAGCTGTTTTTT,CASRWTNTGELFF
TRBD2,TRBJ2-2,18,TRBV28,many,TGTGCCAGCAGTTTATATGTTGGGCTAGCGGGAGCTACCGGGGAGCTGTTTTTT,CASSLYVGLAGATGELFF
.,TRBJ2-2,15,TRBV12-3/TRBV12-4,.,TGTGCCAGCACCCCCGTCCCCCTGGGTACCGGGGAGCTGTTTTTT,CASTPVPLGTGELFF
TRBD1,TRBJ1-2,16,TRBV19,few,TGTGCCAGTAGCTACGACAGGGATGTATTGCTGGGTGGCTACACCTTC,CASSYDRDVLLGGYTF
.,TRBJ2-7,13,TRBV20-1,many,TGCAGTGCTAGGGAGAGGACATCCTACGAGCAGTACTTC,CSARERTSYEQYF
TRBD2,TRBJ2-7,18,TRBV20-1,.,TGCAATGCTAGTCCCCAGAGTTTCCCCAGCGGGAGATTCGGCGAGCAGTACTTC,CNASPQSFPSGRFGEQYF
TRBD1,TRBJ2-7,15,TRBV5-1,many,TGCGCCAGCAGCTTGATAGGGGGCCAGGCCTACGAGCAGTACTTC,CASSLIGGQAYEQYF
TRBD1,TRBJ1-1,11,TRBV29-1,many,TGCAGCGTTGAAACAACAGGGGAGGCTTTCTTT,CSVETTGEAFF
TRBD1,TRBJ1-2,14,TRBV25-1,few,TGTGCCAGCAGTGAATTCAGGGGGGATGGTGGCTACACCTTC,CASSEFRGDGGYTF
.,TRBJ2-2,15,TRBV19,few,TGTGCCAGTAGTTGGGGCGGGGATGGCACCGGGGAGCTGTTTTTT,CASSWGGDGTGELFF